What follows describes a single TCR beta chain. This entry is derived from a study of cytomegalovirus exposure and HLA in healthy donors. PCR employed 60 Vbeta and 13 Jbeta primers. Here immunoSEQ multiplex PCR was the method, and the copy in TCRdb shows in-frame clones only, minus some. The sample shows more than 110,000 clones, roughly 77% of them seen only once. Germline V gives CDR1 SNHLY, CDR2 FYNNEI. J was trimmed by 1 base and V by 10 bases; bases with no gene match: 9. The CDR3 is 16 amino acids. The sequenced sample consisted of PBMCs. This sequence was found in a female donor in good health and CMV-seronegative. The chain recombines TRBV2 with TRBJ2-6, with TRBD1 matching 8 bases. CDR3 in amino acids: CATPGQVLSGANVLTF. CDR3 DNA sequence: TGTGCCACCCCGGGACAGGTGCTATCTGGGGCCAACGTCCTGACTTTC.